This TCR beta chain emerged from a study of T cell changes during pregnancy in multiple sclerosis (dated by TCRdb to about 2019). In the study overall: In women with multiple sclerosis, the researchers looked at how the T cell repertoire shifted as pregnancy progressed.

Library method: the immunoSEQ multiplex PCR assay. TCRdb obtained this table from immuneACCESS and retained in-frame rearrangements with V and J assigned. These tables miss some clones; where compared with another copy, unresolved V genes account for less than half of the shortfall, and the remainder is unexplained. The sample data list approximately 130,000 clones, and around 93% of these were observed just once. Roughly 6.2% of the sample lies in the top ten. CDR1 MGHRA and CDR2 YSYEKL were looked up in the germline V gene. Inclusive of the bounding cysteine and phenylalanine, the CDR3 is 17 residues long. Here the CDR3 DNA is all that survives: 51 bases in frame from base 1. V trim: 3 bases; J trim: 5 bases; unmatched bases: 5. About this clone: This receptor's antigen is unknown. Base qualities are not provided; no much larger clone lies one nucleotide away.

The TCR was taken from a female donor with multiple sclerosis, enrolled in a pregnancy study. The chain employs TRBV4-1 and TRBJ2-2; TRBD2 matches 14 bases in the middle. Sample: peripheral blood, taken before pregnancy. At the DNA level, the sequence is TGCGCCAGCAGCCACGGACTAGCGGGGGGCCATACCGGGGAGCTGTTTTTT. This translates into CASSHGLAGGHTGELFF.